Shown below are 20 T cell receptor beta chains from a single sample sequenced in a study of cytomegalovirus exposure and HLA in healthy donors (dated by TCRdb to the late 2010s). Libraries were prepared through the immunoSEQ multiplex PCR assay. The multiplex PCR relied on a mix of 60 forward primers for TCR Vbeta segments and 13 reverse primers for TCR Jbeta segments. Not all clones reach the TCRdb copy of this immuneACCESS table, which keeps in-frame sequences only. Checked studies attribute under half of the gap to unresolved V genes and leave the rest unexplained. The sample's table lists a count of some 130,000 clones. Approximately 1.8% of the sample is taken by the ten largest. Sample: PBMCs. The source of these receptors is a young man in good health and CMV-seronegative.

The chain is built from TRBV4-3 and TRBJ1-1; tentatively, D is TRBD1 (6 bases). The germline CDR1 and CDR2 sequences are LGHNA and YSLEER. Trimming took 4 bases from V and 4 from J, leaving 13 bases between them. The CDR3 contains 14 residues. In DNA, the CDR3 is TGCGCCAGCAGCCTGGGGGGGCTCAGCACTGAAGCTTTCTTT. This codes for CASSLGGLSTEAFF.

This rearrangement joins TRBV28 to TRBJ1-1; the D is unclear. The germline V gene encodes CDR1 MDHEN and CDR2 SYDVKM. The length of the CDR3 is 14 residues. Trimming shortened V by 8 bases and J by 0 bases, and 13 bases separated the two germline ends. CDR3 nucleotides: TGTGCCAGCTTAGCCCATAACATGAACACTGAAGCTTTCTTT. Protein sequence: CASLAHNMNTEAFF.

J is TRBJ2-7 and V is TRBV6-1; TRBD2 matches 8 bases. J gave up 3 bases and V 3 bases, and 4 bases lay outside the gene matches. Germline loops: CDR1 MNHNS, CDR2 SASEGT. CDR3 length: 14 residues. The CDR3 DNA follows: TGTGCCAGCAGTGATTCCGGGACTAGCTACGAGCAGTACTTC. Amino acid sequence: CASSDSGTSYEQYF.

This chain connects TRBV19 to TRBJ2-5; unclear D gene. This CDR3 spans 12 amino acids. Germline V gene data show CDR1 as LNHDA and CDR2 as SQIVND (reference sequence). Trimming cost V 5 bases and J 1 base, with 5 bases left between them. DNA for the CDR3: TGTGCCAGTAGTTTCGGCCAAGAGACCCAGTACTTC. Translating it yields CASSFGQETQYF.

The chain combines TRBV1 with TRBJ2-2; TRBD2 is the table's D call and was not checked against the DNA. TRBV1 is recorded as a pseudogene. This CDR3 comprises 17 residues. The CDR3: CTSSLARLADSTGELFF. The CDR3 DNA sequence: TGCACCAGCAGCCTCGCAAGACTAGCGGACTCTACCGGGGAGCTGTTTTTT.

This chain connects TRBV9 to TRBJ1-2; 11 bases align to TRBD1. With 3 bases clipped from V and 11 bases from J, the junction kept 9 bases outside the gene matches. Per germline, CDR1 SGDLS and CDR2 YYNGEE. This CDR3 region has 14 residues. The CDR3 coding sequence is TGTGCCAGCAGCGCGCCCCGGGACAGGGGGAAGTACACCTTC. It translates to CASSAPRDRGKYTF.

CDR3 DNA: TGTGCCAGCTCGGCCGACACTGGGGCCAACGTCCTGACTTTC. Its protein product is CASSADTGANVLTF. The J gene is TRBJ2-6, the V gene TRBV18, with D hard to call. Per the germline V gene, CDR1 is KGHSH and CDR2 is LQKENI. The CDR3 is 14 residues long. V was cut by 6 bases and J by 2 bases, with 8 bases left in between.

V gene TRBV28 combines with J gene TRBJ2-7; TRBD1 aligns across 9 bases. V was pared by 9 bases and J by 2 bases, with 5 bases of the junction left unmatched. The CDR3 is made up of 13 amino acids. The V gene's germline CDR1 is MDHEN and CDR2 SYDVKM. CDR3 protein: CASRDRVTYEQYF. For the CDR3, the DNA is TGTGCCAGTAGGGACAGGGTTACCTACGAGCAGTACTTC.

This chain links TRBV11-2 with TRBJ1-5, with a weak D call TRBD1 (5 bases). Trimming pared 4 bases from V and 15 bases from J, leaving 13 bases between. Germline CDR1 SGHAT, CDR2 FQNNGV. The CDR3 has 11 residues. CDR3 DNA: TGTGCCAGCAGCTCAGGCGGGACGGTGCATTTT. Amino acids: CASSSGGTVHF.

J is TRBJ2-5 and V is TRBV5-8; TRBD2 matches at 13 bases. The CDR3 length is 14 residues. The germline V gene encodes CDR1 SGHTS and CDR2 YDEGEE. Losses at the gene ends were 7 bases for V and 1 base for J; bases not matched to a gene: 1. The CDR3 DNA is TGTGCCAGCGGACTAGCGGGAGCCCAAGAGACCCAGTACTTC. It encodes CASGLAGAQETQYF. Full variable domain (remainder filled in from reference TRBV5-8 and TRBJ2-5): EAGVTQSPTHLIKTRGQQATLRCSPISGHTSVYWYQQALGLGLQFLLWYDEGEERNRGNFPPRFSGRQFPNYSSELNVNALELEDSALYLCASGLAGAQETQYFGPGTRLLVL.

This rearrangement joins TRBV11-3 to TRBJ2-7, with 9 bases lining up with TRBD1. J gave up 5 bases and V 1 base, and 6 bases lay outside the gene matches. The CDR3 has 15 amino acids. Per the germline V gene, CDR1 is SGHNT and CDR2 is YENEEA. The DNA of the CDR3 is TGTGCCAGCAGCTTAGCCAACAGGGGGCTTCACGAGCAGTACTTC. Its translation: CASSLANRGLHEQYF.

This chain connects TRBV18 to TRBJ2-7; maybe TRBD1 (5 bases). The V end was cut by 3 bases, the J end by 2 bases, with 11 bases between. The CDR3 covers 14 residues. The germline V gene encodes CDR1 KGHSH and CDR2 LQKENI. CDR3 residues: CASSPDKRAYEQYF. The CDR3, as DNA: TGTGCCAGCTCACCGGACAAAAGGGCCTACGAGCAGTACTTC.

This chain links TRBV28 with TRBJ2-7; D is possibly TRBD1 (5 bases). Deletions cut 7 bases from V and 3 bases from J, with 19 bases between. Germline CDR1 MDHEN, CDR2 SYDVKM. This CDR3 contains 15 residues. The CDR3 is CASTGAHRMFYEQYF. The CDR3 region has the DNA TGTGCCAGCACTGGGGCGCATCGGATGTTCTACGAGCAGTACTTC.

The V gene is TRBV28, the J gene TRBJ1-1; D is undetermined. The germline V and J ends were trimmed by 4 bases and 7 bases, with 7 bases remaining between them. The CDR3 covers 11 residues. Per the germline V gene, CDR1 is MDHEN and CDR2 is SYDVKM. The CDR3 DNA reads as TGTGCCAGCAGTTGGCCGGGTGAAGCTTTCTTT. Its protein product is CASSWPGEAFF.

The chain combines TRBV10-3 with TRBJ2-5; D might be TRBD2 (6 bases). The J call could be wrong; TRBJ2-7 is a better fit for the DNA end. Per germline, CDR1 ENHRY and CDR2 SYGVKD. This CDR3 is 14 amino acids long. The CDR3 loop reads CAISESPGVYEQYF. The CDR3 DNA reads as TGTGCCATCAGTGAGAGTCCGGGAGTCTACGAGCAGTACTTC.

CDR3 amino acids: CASSQGQGTYEQYF. CDR3 bases: TGTGCCAGCAGCCAGGGACAGGGCACCTACGAGCAGTACTTC. The chain joins TRBV11-2 to TRBJ2-7; 9 bases fit TRBD1. Per the germline V gene, CDR1 is SGHAT and CDR2 is FQNNGV. The CDR3 length is 14 residues. V trimming: 5 bases; J trimming: 2 bases; junction bases outside the gene matches: 4.

The chain carries TRBV7-2 and TRBJ2-7; D is possibly TRBD1 (5 bases). Germline CDR1 SGHTA, CDR2 FQGNSA. The V gene lost 1 base and the J gene lost 2 bases, with 15 bases spanning the gap. The CDR3 consists of 16 residues. CDR3 DNA: TGTGCCAGCAGCTTAGAGATTTCCAGGGCCCCCTACGAGCAGTACTTC. Translating it yields CASSLEISRAPYEQYF. Full variable domain (missing parts from reference TRBV7-2 and TRBJ2-7): GAGVSQSPSNKVTEKGKDVELRCDPISGHTALYWYRQSLGQGLEFLIYFQGNSAPDKSGLPSDRFSAERTGGSVSTLTIQRTQQEDSAVYLCASSLEISRAPYEQYFGPGTRLTVT.

This chain connects TRBV5-4 to TRBJ2-5, with 12 nucleotides matching TRBD2. The germline gives CDR1 SGHNT, CDR2 YYREEE (reference sequence). The J segment lost 5 bases and the V segment lost 4 bases, leaving 9 bases of the junction unmatched. The CDR3 extends over 16 amino acids. The CDR3 DNA reads TGTGCCAGCAGCGTCCGACTAGCGGGAGTCGGGGAGACCCAGTACTTC. Its translation: CASSVRLAGVGETQYF.

The rearrangement joins TRBV19 to TRBJ2-2; 13 bases fit TRBD2. With V trimmed by 5 bases and J by 3 bases, 3 bases remained unmatched. CDR1 and CDR2 from the germline V gene are LNHDA and SQIVND (reference sequence). CDR3 length: 16 amino acids. For the CDR3, the DNA is TGTGCCAGTAGTGAACTAGCGGGAGGGCACACCGGGGAGCTGTTTTTT. As protein: CASSELAGGHTGELFF.

This sequence joins TRBV7-3 and TRBJ2-7; a weak D match, TRBD2 (6 bases). In germline, CDR1 is SGHTA, CDR2 FQGTGA. CDR3 size: 13 residues. Trimming stripped 5 bases from V and 5 bases from J, with 13 bases between. DNA of the CDR3: TGTGCCAGCAGCCGGGGGAACGGACACGAGCAGTACTTC. Protein product: CASSRGNGHEQYF.